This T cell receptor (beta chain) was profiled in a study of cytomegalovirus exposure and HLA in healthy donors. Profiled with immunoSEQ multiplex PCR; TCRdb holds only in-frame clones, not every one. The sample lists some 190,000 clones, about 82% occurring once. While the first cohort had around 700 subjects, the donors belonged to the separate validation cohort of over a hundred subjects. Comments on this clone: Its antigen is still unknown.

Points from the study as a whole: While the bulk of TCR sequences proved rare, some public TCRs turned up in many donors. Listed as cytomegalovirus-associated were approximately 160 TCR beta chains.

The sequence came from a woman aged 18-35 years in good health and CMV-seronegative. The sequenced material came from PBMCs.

The CDR3 nucleotides are TGCAGCGTGGCGGGCGGGAGAGAACCGTTCTTC. Amino acids: CSVAGGREPFF. The chain joins TRBV29-1 to TRBJ2-1; 7 nucleotides line up with TRBD2. The germline V gene has CDR1 SQVTM and CDR2 ANQGSEA. Trimming at V came to 6 bases and at J to 15 bases, leaving 11 bases not matched to a gene. The CDR3 extends over 11 amino acids.